This entry describes one TCR beta chain. J gave up 4 bases and V 6 bases, and 8 bases lay outside the gene matches. This CDR3 comprises 15 residues. Germline V lookup: CDR1 LNHDA, CDR2 SQIVND (reference sequence). This sample is part of a study of blood T cell repertoires in COVID-19. Study details: Whether acute or convalescent, the COVID-19 samples came from the United States, Italy and Spain. The cDNA or gDNA used as material had been derived from T cells, B-cell-depleted T cells, or PBMCs.

Per the authors' pipeline: Amplifying reference gene primers gave estimates of nucleated cell counts. This table comes from immunoSEQ multiplex PCR, and its TCRdb copy is limited to in-frame clones, with some not included. The V and J calls and clone size come from that table; D and trimming were worked out from the DNA. In the table there are about 72,000 clones, just over 85% of which are singletons. The sequence was obtained from a man aged 70 or older with active or convalescent COVID-19. Sequences were obtained from peripheral blood. V is TRBV19 and J is TRBJ2-1; 8 bases match TRBD2. CDR3 DNA sequence: TGTGCCAGTAGGAGAACTAGCGGATCATACAATGAGCAGTTCTTC. Translated, it gives CASRRTSGSYNEQFF.